One and the same sample provided the 28 T cell receptor beta chains below, sequenced in a study of vaccination and CD4 T cells after COVID-19. Antigens for these TCRs are unknown. The Oncomine TCR Beta short-read assay sequenced DNA from cultured CD4+ T cells. MiXCR, run by TCRdb on the PCR reads, gives a single entry per CDR3 protein. The sample records 19,000 or so distinct CDR3 sequences, about 63% being singletons. Stated treatment: roughly 11-day PBMC culture with coronavirus spike peptide pools or control peptides (ViraFEST assay). Sequencing was performed on CD4+ T cells from blood, cultured in vitro. The source of these receptors is a human donor who had recovered from COVID-19.

The chain has TRBV7-2 and TRBJ2-1, with D perhaps given as TRBD1 or TRBD2 (6 bases each). The CDR3 has 22 amino acids. V was clipped by 1 base and J by 8 bases, with 36 bases between them. Germline V gives CDR1 SGHTA, CDR2 FQGNSA. The CDR3 DNA reads as TGTGCCAGCAGCTTAGATCAGGGGAGGTTAAGTCGTTCCGTGGGGAGGTTCTATGAGCAGTTCTTC. This sequence encodes CASSLDQGRLSRSVGRFYEQFF.

This CDR3 reads CSARDLGTGGSSPLHF. CDR3 DNA sequence: TGCAGTGCTAGAGATCTCGGGACAGGGGGTAGTTCACCCCTCCACTTT. The V gene is TRBV20-1, the J gene TRBJ1-6, with 11 bases that match TRBD1. The V and J ends lost 0 bases and 9 bases, in that order; junction bases with no gene match: 7. The CDR3 consists of 16 residues. The germline gives CDR1 DFQATT, CDR2 SNEGSKA (reference sequence).

This chain connects TRBV2 to TRBJ2-5; 11 bases fit TRBD1. Germline CDR1 reads SNHLY; CDR2 reads FYNNEI. Losses at the gene ends were 4 bases for V and 5 bases for J; bases not matched to a gene: 15. The CDR3 is 18 amino acids. The CDR3 coding sequence is TGTGCCAGCAGTGGGAGGCGAGGGACAGGGGGAGCGTGGGAGACCCAGTACTTC. Protein sequence: CASSGRRGTGGAWETQYF.

The sample holds a few counts of this clonotype. The chain combines TRBV6-5 with TRBJ2-3; D is undetermined. CDR1 and CDR2 (germline): MNHEY, SVGAGI. Trimming took off 4 bases at V and 1 base at J, with 6 bases between the two ends. The CDR3 is 13 residues long. CDR3 sequence reads: CASSSDGTDTQYF. DNA of the CDR3: TGTGCCAGCAGTTCCGACGGCACAGATACGCAGTATTTT.

This rearrangement joins TRBV6-2 or TRBV6-3 to TRBJ2-7, with unresolved D. Germline values: CDR1 MNHEY, CDR2 SVGEGT. Trimming removed 1 base at V and 6 bases at J, with 10 bases between. The length of the CDR3 is 13 residues. The CDR3 protein is CASSYFSNREQYF. Written as DNA, the CDR3 is TGTGCCAGCAGTTACTTTAGCAATCGCGAGCAGTACTTC.

V and J are TRBV20-1 and TRBJ1-1, with 11 nucleotides matching TRBD1. This CDR3 is 13 amino acids long. CDR1 DFQATT and CDR2 SNEGSKA come from the germline V gene (reference sequence). V lost 6 bases to trimming and J lost 6 bases; unmatched junction nucleotides: 6. The CDR3 DNA sequence: TGCAGTGCCGTACGGGACAGGGGGTCTGAAGCTTTCTTT. As protein: CSAVRDRGSEAFF.

In this sample, this clonotype turned up a few times. The CDR3 coding sequence is TGCAGTGCTAGAGTTTCGGGGTCTAGCACAGATACGCAGTATTTT. Its protein is CSARVSGSSTDTQYF. The chain combines TRBV20-1 with TRBJ2-3; D might be TRBD2 (5 bases). Germline V gene lookup returns CDR1 DFQATT and CDR2 SNEGSKA (reference sequence). V shed 1 base and J shed 0 bases, with 11 bases lying between them. The CDR3 loop spans 15 amino acids.

The CDR3 DNA reads TGTGCCAGCAGCCTTAGTTTCGGGGCTAGCACAGATACGCAGTATTTT. This codes for CASSLSFGASTDTQYF. The chain combines TRBV7-6 with TRBJ2-3; D tentatively reads TRBD1 or TRBD2 (5 bases each). From germline, CDR1 is SGHVS and CDR2 FNYEAQ. The ends were cut back, 5 bases at V and 0 bases at J, with 15 bases in the middle. The CDR3 sequence is 16 residues long. The complete variable domain, with remaining parts taken from reference TRBV7-6 and TRBJ2-3, reads GAGVSQSPRYKVTKRGQDVALRCDPISGHVSLYWYRQALGQGPEFLTYFNYEAQQDKSGLPNDRFSAERPEGSISTLTIQRTEQRDSAMYRCASSLSFGASTDTQYFGPGTRLTVL.

The chain recombines TRBV18 with TRBJ1-2; no reliable D call. This CDR3 has 12 amino acids. Deletions cut 2 bases from V and 8 bases from J, with 9 bases between. Germline-derived CDR1 and CDR2 are KGHSH and LQKENI. In DNA, the CDR3 is TGTGCCAGCTCACCATGGGGATTCGGCTACACCTTC. It encodes CASSPWGFGYTF.

CDR3 in amino acids: CASSQSWTVNTEAFF. The CDR3 coding sequence is TGCGCCAGCAGTCAATCGTGGACAGTGAACACTGAAGCTTTCTTT. The V and J genes are TRBV23-1 and TRBJ1-1; D is perhaps TRBD1 (6 bases). TRBV23-1 falls under the ORF class, with uncertain function. Trimming removed 0 bases from V and 0 bases from J, with 8 bases in between. The CDR3 contains 15 residues.

The genes are TRBV20-1 and TRBJ2-5; D remains ambiguous. This CDR3 is built from 13 residues. V lost 2 bases and J lost 3, with 10 bases in between. The V gene's germline CDR1 is DFQATT and CDR2 SNEGSKA (reference sequence). Written as DNA, the CDR3 is TGCAGTGCTAGATTTACCAGTGAAGAGACCCAGTACTTC. Translating it yields CSARFTSEETQYF.

The chain links TRBV5-1 to TRBJ1-2; 8 nucleotides line up with TRBD1. Unmatched junction bases numbered 5, after V lost 3 bases and J lost 4 bases. CDR3 length: 14 amino acids. The germline V gene has CDR1 SGHRS and CDR2 YFSETQ. CDR3 region: CASSSGQGGYGYTF. The DNA of the CDR3 is TGCGCCAGCAGCTCCGGACAGGGCGGCTATGGCTACACCTTC.

The V gene is TRBV7-3, the J gene TRBJ1-5; the D gene is possibly TRBD1 (5 bases). V was shortened by 0 bases and J by 7 bases, with 7 bases between the two germline ends. The CDR3 consists of 13 residues. Per germline, CDR1 SGHTA and CDR2 FQGTGA. The CDR3 DNA reads TGTGCCAGCAGCTTAACGAGGGACCAGCCCCAGCATTTT. This sequence encodes CASSLTRDQPQHF.

This clonotype was picked up a small number of times. The gene calls are TRBV25-1 and TRBJ2-1; the match to TRBD1 covers 7 bases. The CDR3 length is 14 residues. The trim removed 3 bases at V and 4 bases at J, leaving 3 bases unmatched. Germline V gene data show CDR1 as MGHDK and CDR2 as SYGVNS. The CDR3 spells CASSDDRVYNEQFF. In DNA form, the CDR3 reads TGTGCCAGCAGTGATGACAGGGTTTACAATGAGCAGTTCTTC.

The chain couples TRBV6-5 to TRBJ2-1; 9 bases align to TRBD2. The length of the CDR3 is 15 residues. Germline loops: CDR1 MNHEY, CDR2 SVGAGI. The J segment lost 4 bases and the V segment lost 4 bases, leaving 5 bases of the junction unmatched. CDR3 sequence (DNA): TGTGCCAGCAGTTTACTAGCGGGTTCGTACAATGAGCAGTTCTTC. This codes for CASSLLAGSYNEQFF.

Details on this clonotype: One end of the junction is discordant with germline, which a read error may explain. The chain uses TRBV2 and TRBJ2-7, with 8 bases identical to TRBD1. CDR3 length: 16 residues. The germline CDR1 and CDR2 sequences are SNHLY and FYNNEI. As DNA, the CDR3 is TGTGCCAGGGGGGACAGGACGGGGACCCATGACTACGAGCTGTACTTC. The encoded protein is CARGDRTGTHDYELYF.

The chain uses TRBV2 and TRBJ1-5; D is ambiguous. CDR1 and CDR2 (germline): SNHLY, FYNNEI. This CDR3 is built from 15 residues. V lost 4 bases and J 0 bases, leaving 10 bases between the germline ends. For the CDR3, the DNA is TGTGCCAGCAGTGGGCAACGGAATAGCAATCAGCCCCAGCATTTT. This codes for CASSGQRNSNQPQHF. The full variable domain, completed using reference TRBV2 and TRBJ1-5, is EPEVTQTPSHQVTQMGQEVILRCVPISNHLYFYWYRQILGQKVEFLVSFYNNEISEKSEIFDDQFSVERPDGSNFTLKIRSTKLEDSAMYFCASSGQRNSNQPQHFGDGTRLSIL.

The genes are TRBV4-1 and TRBJ2-3; D might be TRBD2 (6 bases). CDR1 MGHRA and CDR2 YSYEKL come from the germline V gene. Trimming took 3 bases from V and 11 from J, leaving 24 bases between them. The CDR3 covers 16 residues. CDR3 in DNA: TGCGCCAGCAGCCAGGTACTAGCAAAGCAGCCCCATGGGCAGTATTTT. The encoded protein is CASSQVLAKQPHGQYF.

This clonotype is labeled as medium-sized. The chain is built from TRBV10-3 and TRBJ1-1, with a possible D match to TRBD1 (5 bases). V was cut by 3 bases and J by 4 bases, with 21 bases left in between. CDR1 is ENHRY and CDR2 is SYGVKD in the germline V gene. The CDR3 runs to 17 residues. CDR3 DNA sequence: TGTGCCATCAGTGACAATATACAACCAAGACAGAGCACTGAAGCTTTCTTT. Translated, it gives CAISDNIQPRQSTEAFF.

V and J are TRBV6-1 and TRBJ1-5, with D unclear. Germline values: CDR1 MNHNS, CDR2 SASEGT. V lost 4 bases to trimming and J lost 2 bases, with 12 bases between them. CDR3 length: 15 amino acids. CDR3 nucleotide sequence: TGTGCCAGCAGTGGGGAAAGTATCGGCAATCAGCCCCAGCATTTT. Translation gives CASSGESIGNQPQHF.

V usage is TRBV19 and J usage is TRBJ2-3; 14 bases fit TRBD2. Germline loops: CDR1 LNHDA, CDR2 SQIVND (reference sequence). Trimming removed 6 bases from V and 3 bases from J; junction bases left unmatched: 8. This CDR3 comprises 17 residues. The DNA of the CDR3 is TGTGCCAGTAGAGGATTAGGACTAGCGGGAGGAACAGATACGCAGTATTTT. It encodes CASRGLGLAGGTDTQYF.

The chain employs TRBV18 and TRBJ2-7, with TRBD1 matching 7 bases. The CDR3 contains 14 residues. Germline loops: CDR1 KGHSH, CDR2 LQKENI. Trimming cost V 4 bases and J 2 bases; bases outside gene matches: 5. CDR3 DNA sequence: TGTGCCAGCTCACAGGGGGCGCAGACCTACGAGCAGTACTTC. Translation: CASSQGAQTYEQYF.

This clonotype occurred a few times. The chain joins TRBV20-1 to TRBJ1-6; D unresolved. There are 12 residues in the CDR3. The ends were cut back, 6 bases at V and 7 bases at J, with 10 bases in the middle. Germline V gene lookup returns CDR1 DFQATT and CDR2 SNEGSKA (reference sequence). Written as DNA, the CDR3 is TGCAGTGCGAATAACGGGAATTCACCCCTCCACTTT. Encoded protein: CSANNGNSPLHF.

This clonotype was counted a single time. This chain connects TRBV7-2 to TRBJ2-3; 10 positions agree with TRBD2. The CDR3 is 14 residues long. With 4 bases clipped from V and 7 bases from J, the junction kept 5 bases outside the gene matches. The germline V gene has CDR1 SGHTA and CDR2 FQGNSA. CDR3 nucleotides: TGTGCCAGCAGCTCCCAGCGGGGGGGGTATACGCAGTATTTT. It translates to CASSSQRGGYTQYF.

The rearrangement uses TRBV2 and TRBJ1-5; a weak D match, TRBD1 (5 bases). The CDR3 extends over 14 amino acids. V was clipped by 2 bases and J by 4 bases, with 9 bases between them. Germline lookup yields CDR1 SNHLY and CDR2 FYNNEI. The CDR3: CASSEQSGNQPQHF. The CDR3, as DNA: TGTGCCAGCAGTGAACAGTCAGGGAATCAGCCCCAGCATTTT.

The rearrangement joins TRBV7-2 to TRBJ1-2, with D unresolved. Germline CDR1 reads SGHTA; CDR2 reads FQGNSA. The CDR3 is made up of 14 amino acids. Trimming took off 5 bases at V and 4 bases at J, with 14 bases between the two ends. The CDR3 region is CASSADTSSYGYTF. The CDR3 DNA reads as TGTGCCAGCAGCGCCGACACCTCCAGCTATGGCTACACCTTC. The full variable domain, with the rest looked up from reference TRBV7-2 and TRBJ1-2, is GAGVSQSPSNKVTEKGKDVELRCDPISGHTALYWYRQSLGQGLEFLIYFQGNSAPDKSGLPSDRFSAERTGGSVSTLTIQRTQQEDSAVYLCASSADTSSYGYTFGSGTRLTVV.

This chain connects TRBV15 to TRBJ2-7; 7 bases fit TRBD2. Germline values: CDR1 LNHNV, CDR2 YYDKDF (reference sequence). The CDR3 spans 13 residues. V trimming: 8 bases; J trimming: 1 base; junction bases outside the gene matches: 5. The CDR3 DNA follows: TGTGCCACCGGGAGGGACGGTTCCTACGAGCAGTACTTC. Encoded protein: CATGRDGSYEQYF.

The chain joins TRBV20-1 to TRBJ2-1; 8 bases fit TRBD2. Per germline, CDR1 DFQATT and CDR2 SNEGSKA (reference sequence). With 3 bases clipped from V and 5 bases from J, the junction kept 6 bases outside the gene matches. This CDR3 contains 14 residues. In nucleotides, the CDR3 is TGCAGTGCTAGTAGAGCGGGGGCAAACAATGAGCAGTTCTTC. Translating gives CSASRAGANNEQFF.